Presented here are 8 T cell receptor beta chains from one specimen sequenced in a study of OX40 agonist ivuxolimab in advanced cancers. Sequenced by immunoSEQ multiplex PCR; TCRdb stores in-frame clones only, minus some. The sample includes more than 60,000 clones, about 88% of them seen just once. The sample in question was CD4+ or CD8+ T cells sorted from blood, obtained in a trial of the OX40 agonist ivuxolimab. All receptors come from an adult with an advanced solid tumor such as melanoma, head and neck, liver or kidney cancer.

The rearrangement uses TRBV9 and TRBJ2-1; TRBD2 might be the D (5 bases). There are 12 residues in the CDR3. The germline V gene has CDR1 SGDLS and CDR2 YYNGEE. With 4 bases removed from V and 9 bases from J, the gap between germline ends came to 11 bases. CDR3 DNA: TGTGCCAGCAGCCCCCTCGGAGGTGAGCAGTTCTTC. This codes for CASSPLGGEQFF. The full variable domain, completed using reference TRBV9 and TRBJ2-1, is DSGVTQTPKHLITATGQRVTLRCSPRSGDLSVYWYQQSLDQGLQFLIQYYNGEERAKGNILERFSAQQFPDLHSELNLSSLELGDSALYFCASSPLGGEQFFGPGTRLTVL.

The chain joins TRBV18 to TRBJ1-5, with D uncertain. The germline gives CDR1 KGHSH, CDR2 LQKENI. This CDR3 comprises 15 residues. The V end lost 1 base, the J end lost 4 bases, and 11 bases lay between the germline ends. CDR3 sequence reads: CASSPQVPGNQPQHF. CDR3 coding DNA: TGTGCCAGCTCACCACAGGTCCCTGGGAATCAGCCCCAGCATTTT.

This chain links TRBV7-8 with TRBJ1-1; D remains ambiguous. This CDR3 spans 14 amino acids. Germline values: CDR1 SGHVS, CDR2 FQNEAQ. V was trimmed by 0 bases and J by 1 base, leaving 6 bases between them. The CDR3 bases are TGTGCCAGCAGCTTAGCTATTTCGAACACTGAAGCTTTCTTT. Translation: CASSLAISNTEAFF.

The CDR3 reads CASSFMVQETQYF. As DNA, the CDR3 is TGCGCCAGCAGCTTCATGGTCCAAGAGACCCAGTACTTC. The chain combines TRBV5-1 with TRBJ2-5; D ambiguous. V lost 2 bases and J lost 1, with 6 bases in between. Germline lookup yields CDR1 SGHRS and CDR2 YFSETQ. This CDR3 has 13 amino acids. Together with reference TRBV5-1 and TRBJ2-5, the CDR3 gives the full variable domain: KAGVTQTPRYLIKTRGQQVTLSCSPISGHRSVSWYQQTPGQGLQFLFEYFSETQRNKGNFPGRFSGRQFSNSRSEMNVSTLELGDSALYLCASSFMVQETQYFGPGTRLLVL.

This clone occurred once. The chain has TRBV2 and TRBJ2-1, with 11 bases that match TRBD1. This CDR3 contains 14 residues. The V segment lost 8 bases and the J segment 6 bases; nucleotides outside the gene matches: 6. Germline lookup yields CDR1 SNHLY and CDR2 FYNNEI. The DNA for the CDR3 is TGTGCCAGCGTCCCGGGACAGGGGGTCAATGAGCAGTTCTTC. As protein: CASVPGQGVNEQFF.

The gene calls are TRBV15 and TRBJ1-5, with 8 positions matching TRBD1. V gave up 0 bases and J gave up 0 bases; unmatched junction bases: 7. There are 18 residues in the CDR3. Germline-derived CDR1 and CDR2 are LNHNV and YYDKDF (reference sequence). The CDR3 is CATSRDVRQGFSNQPQHF. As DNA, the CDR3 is TGTGCCACCAGCAGAGATGTGCGACAGGGGTTTAGCAATCAGCCCCAGCATTTT.

The CDR3 region is CASGGTSVEDTQYF. The CDR3 coding sequence is TGCGCCAGCGGCGGGACTAGCGTTGAAGATACGCAGTATTTT. The chain recombines TRBV5-1 with TRBJ2-3, with 10 bases lining up with TRBD2. J was trimmed by 5 bases and V by 7 bases; bases with no gene match: 7. This CDR3 has 14 amino acids. Germline V lookup: CDR1 SGHRS, CDR2 YFSETQ.

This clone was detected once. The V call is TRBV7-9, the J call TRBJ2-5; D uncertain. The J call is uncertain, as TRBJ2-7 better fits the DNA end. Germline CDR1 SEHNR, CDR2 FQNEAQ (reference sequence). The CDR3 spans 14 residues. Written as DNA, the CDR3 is TGTGCCAGCAGGCCAAGCTCCACGTCTTACGAGCAGTACTTC. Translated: CASRPSSTSYEQYF.